This TCR beta chain originates from a study of chemoradiotherapy in HPV16-positive cancers. As for the study in general: Candidate HPV-specific clones and shared TCR motifs came from a couple of HPV16-positive patients.

Data came from immunoSEQ multiplex PCR; TCRdb stores just in-frame clones and leaves some out. The sample lists about 10,000 clones, around 66% occurring once. Details on this clone: What it recognizes is unknown.

The CDR3 contains 18 residues. CDR1 and CDR2 from the germline V gene are PRHDT and FYEKMQ (reference sequence). Trimming left V 0 bases short and J 0 bases short, with 14 bases between. Overall study findings and caveats: Candidate HPV-specific clones and E7-related TCR motifs grew in tumor during treatment.

Sample collection was performed from a patient who underwent chemoradiotherapy. The clonotype was recovered from a human donor with HPV-associated anogenital cancer. The J gene is TRBJ1-4, the V gene TRBV13; D might be TRBD1 (6 bases). The CDR3 DNA follows: TGTGCCAGCAGCTTAGGCCGCGGCAGGACAGCAACTAATGAAAAACTGTTTTTT. Protein product: CASSLGRGRTATNEKLFF.